This T cell receptor beta chain was recorded in a study of T-cell reconstitution after alpha-beta-depleted transplantation in children. At least ten counts were recorded for this clonotype. Its antigen is currently unknown. Unique molecular identifiers were built into the TCRbeta library. TCRdb ran MiXCR on the PCR reads and lists one entry per CDR3 protein. The sample lists 40,000 to 55,000 distinct CDR3 sequences; roughly 5% were seen once. Regarding the study as a whole: T-cell counts and diversity at one year post-transplant came mainly from newly produced T cells.

The sample here was PBMCs, mostly from graft donor cells, taken 60 days after TCRalphabeta/CD19-depleted stem cell transplant. The TCR originated in a female patient aged 2 to 10 who had a stem cell transplant for aplastic anemia, so the T cells may come from the graft donor.

In DNA, the CDR3 is TGTGCCACTTATAGCGGGGGGGCATCGGAGCAGTACTTC. This sequence encodes CATYSGGASEQYF. The chain joins TRBV10-3 to TRBJ2-7, with 11 bases fitting TRBD2. Germline V gene sequence: CDR1 ENHRY, CDR2 SYGVKD. Trimming removed 10 bases from V and 7 bases from J; junction bases left unmatched: 9. This CDR3 is built from 13 residues.